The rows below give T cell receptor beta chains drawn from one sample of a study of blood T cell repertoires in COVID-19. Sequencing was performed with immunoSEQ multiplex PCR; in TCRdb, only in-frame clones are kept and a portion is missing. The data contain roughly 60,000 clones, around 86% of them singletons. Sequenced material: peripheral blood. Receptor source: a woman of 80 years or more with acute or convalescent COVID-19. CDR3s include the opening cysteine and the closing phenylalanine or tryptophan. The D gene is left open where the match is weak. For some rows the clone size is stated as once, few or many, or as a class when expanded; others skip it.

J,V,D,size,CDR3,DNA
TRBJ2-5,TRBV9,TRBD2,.,CASSPRTSGRRETQYF,TGTGCCAGCAGCCCACGGACTAGCGGGAGAAGAGAGACCCAGTACTTC
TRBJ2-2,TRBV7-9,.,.,CASSSQGAGELFF,TGTGCCAGCAGCTCACAGGGCGCCGGGGAGCTGTTTTTT
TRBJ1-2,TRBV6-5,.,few,CASSYSKGNYGYTF,TGTGCCAGCAGTTACTCGAAGGGGAACTATGGCTACACCTTC
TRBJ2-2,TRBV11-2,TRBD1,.,CASSLKRTGGFSNTGELFF,TGTGCCAGCAGCTTAAAACGTACAGGGGGTTTTTCGAACACCGGGGAGCTGTTTTTT
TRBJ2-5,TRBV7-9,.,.,CASSFGGAETQYF,TGTGCCAGCAGCTTTGGGGGGGCAGAGACCCAGTACTTC
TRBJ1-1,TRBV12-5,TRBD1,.,CASGLVPGGLAGEAFF,TGTGCTAGTGGTTTGGTTCCAGGGGGCCTCGCGGGTGAAGCTTTCTTT
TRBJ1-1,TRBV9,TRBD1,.,CASSVVGTGDTEAFF,TGTGCCAGCAGCGTAGTAGGGACAGGGGACACTGAAGCTTTCTTT
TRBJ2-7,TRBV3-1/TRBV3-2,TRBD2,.,CASSPQRLAEPYEQYF,TGTGCCAGCAGCCCCCAGCGACTAGCGGAGCCCTACGAGCAGTACTTC
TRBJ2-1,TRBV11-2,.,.,CASSLDLNEQFF,TGTGCCAGCAGCTTAGACCTCAATGAGCAGTTCTTC
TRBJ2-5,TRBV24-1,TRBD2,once,CATSEGTSGAKTQYF,TGTGCCACCAGTGAAGGGACTAGCGGGGCGAAGACCCAGTACTTC
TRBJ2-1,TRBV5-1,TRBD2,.,CASSLGERENEQFF,TGCGCCAGCAGCTTGGGGGAGCGGGAAAATGAGCAGTTCTTC
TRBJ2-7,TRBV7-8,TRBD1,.,CASSLAPGQGEYF,TGTGCCAGCAGCTTAGCACCGGGACAGGGGGAGTACTTC
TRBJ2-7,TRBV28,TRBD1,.,CASSLGQGLQHEQYF,TGTGCCAGCAGTTTGGGACAGGGGCTTCAACACGAGCAGTACTTC
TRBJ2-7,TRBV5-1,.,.,CASGYGGAYEQYF,TGCGCCAGTGGTTATGGGGGGGCTTACGAGCAGTACTTC
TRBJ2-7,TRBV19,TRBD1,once,CASSLRTGGSYEQYF,TGTGCCAGTAGTCTCCGGACAGGGGGCTCCTACGAGCAGTACTTC
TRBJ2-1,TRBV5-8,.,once,CASTLSGAYNEQFF,TGTGCCAGCACCCTTAGCGGAGCCTACAATGAGCAGTTCTTC
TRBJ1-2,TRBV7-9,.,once,CASSQGHFYGYTF,TGTGCCAGCAGCCAGGGACATTTCTATGGCTACACCTTC
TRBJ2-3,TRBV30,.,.,CAWSHYLRNSGSTDTQYF,TGTGCCTGGAGTCACTACCTGCGTAATAGCGGAAGCACAGATACGCAGTATTTT
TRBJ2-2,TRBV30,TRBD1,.,CAWSRKGARAGELFF,TGTGCCTGGAGTCGTAAGGGGGCGCGGGCCGGGGAGCTGTTTTTT
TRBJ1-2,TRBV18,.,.,CASSRGGDSLGYTF,TGTGCCAGCTCACGGGGGGGCGACTCTCTTGGCTACACCTTC
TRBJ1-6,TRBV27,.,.,CASSLLSGPLHF,TGTGCCAGCAGTTTACTATCGGGACCCCTCCACTTT
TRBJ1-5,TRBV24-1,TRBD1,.,CATSALDRVVKQPQHF,TGTGCCACCAGTGCCCTAGACAGGGTTGTTAAACAGCCCCAGCATTTT
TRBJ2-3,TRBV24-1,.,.,CATSDPRGAADTQYF,TGTGCCACCAGTGATCCGCGTGGGGCAGCCGATACGCAGTATTTT
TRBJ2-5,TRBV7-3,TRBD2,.,CASSRAGGKETQYF,TGTGCCAGCAGTAGGGCGGGGGGAAAAGAGACCCAGTACTTC
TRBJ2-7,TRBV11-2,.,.,CASMIGDYEQYF,TGTGCCAGCATGATAGGGGACTACGAGCAGTACTTC
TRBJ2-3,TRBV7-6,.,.,CASSPSTDTQYF,TGTGCCAGCAGCCCTAGCACAGATACGCAGTATTTT
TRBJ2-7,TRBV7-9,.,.,CASSPLVYEQYF,TGTGCCAGCAGCCCTCTCGTCTACGAGCAGTACTTC
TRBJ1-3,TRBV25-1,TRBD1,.,CASTTGGHGNTIYF,TGTGCCAGCACAACAGGGGGGCATGGAAACACCATATATTTT
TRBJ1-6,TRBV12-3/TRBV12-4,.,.,CASSLRGEPPLHF,TGTGCCAGCAGTTTAAGGGGCGAACCACCCCTCCACTTT